This T cell receptor (beta chain) was sequenced for a study of blood T cell repertoires in COVID-19. Overall study: T cells, B-cell-depleted T cells, or PBMCs supplied cDNA or gDNA.

Trimming took off 5 bases at V and 1 base at J, with 17 bases between the two ends. The CDR3 is made up of 16 amino acids. Germline CDR1 is MDHEN and CDR2 is SYDVKM. A Seattle source enrolled patients during active infection and followed them longitudinally. The repertoire was sequenced with immunoSEQ multiplex PCR; TCRdb's copy has only in-frame clones and lacks some. The sample holds about 130,000 clones, around 76% seen once. The receptor's source is a man aged 80 or over with COVID-19, enrolled during active disease. The chain uses TRBV28 and TRBJ1-2; D is possibly TRBD1 (5 bases). The sequencing input was peripheral blood. CDR3 sequence (DNA): TGTGCCAGCAGTCCCCGGGGGGTTGGGGGTAACTATGGCTACACCTTC. Residues: CASSPRGVGGNYGYTF.